The clone carrying this TCR beta chain has just a few counts. Method: immunoSEQ multiplex PCR; TCRdb's copy keeps in-frame clones and lacks some. The sample shows about 160,000 clones, approximately 90% of them seen only once. Trimming shortened V by 3 bases and J by 3 bases, and 6 bases separated the two germline ends. Germline loops: CDR1 SGHTA, CDR2 FQGNSA. This CDR3 is built from 13 residues. This sample was taken from a study of blood T cell repertoires in COVID-19. The chain uses TRBV7-2 and TRBJ2-1; no reliable D call. This receptor was identified in a man aged 18 to 29 with acute or convalescent COVID-19. The sample taken for sequencing was peripheral blood. The CDR3 DNA is TGTGCCAGCAGCTTGTTCAGCTACAATGAGCAGTTCTTC. Amino acid sequence: CASSLFSYNEQFF.